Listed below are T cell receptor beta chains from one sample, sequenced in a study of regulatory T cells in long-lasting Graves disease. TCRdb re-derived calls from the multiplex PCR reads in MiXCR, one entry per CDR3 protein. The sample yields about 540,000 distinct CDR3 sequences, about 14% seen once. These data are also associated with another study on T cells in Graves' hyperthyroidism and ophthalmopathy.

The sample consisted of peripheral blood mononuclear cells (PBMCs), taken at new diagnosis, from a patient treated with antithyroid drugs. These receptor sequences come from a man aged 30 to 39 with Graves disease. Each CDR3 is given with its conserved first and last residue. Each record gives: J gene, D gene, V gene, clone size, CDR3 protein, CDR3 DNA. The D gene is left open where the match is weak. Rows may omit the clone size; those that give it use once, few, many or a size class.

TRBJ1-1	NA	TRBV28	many	CASSMEIEAFF	TGTGCCAGCAGTATGGAGATCGAAGCTTTCTTT
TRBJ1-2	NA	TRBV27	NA	CASSSNGYRSVYGYTF	TGTGCCAGCAGTTCCAATGGGTACAGGAGTGTCTATGGCTACACCTTC
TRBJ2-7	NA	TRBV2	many	CASLRAGGPYEQYF	TGTGCCAGCCTAAGGGCTGGAGGGCCCTACGAGCAGTACTTC
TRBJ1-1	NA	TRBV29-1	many	CSVDMEGPEAFF	TGCAGCGTTGATATGGAAGGACCCGAAGCTTTCTTT
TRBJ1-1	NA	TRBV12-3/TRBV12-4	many	CASSGRPNTEAFF	TGTGCCAGCAGCGGACGGCCCAACACTGAAGCTTTCTTT
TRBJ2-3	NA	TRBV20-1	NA	CSASRRPDTQYF	TGCAGTGCTAGTAGAAGGCCAGATACGCAGTATTTT
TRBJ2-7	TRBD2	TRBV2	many	CASRLAGVPYEQYF	TGTGCCAGCAGACTAGCGGGAGTGCCCTACGAGCAGTACTTC
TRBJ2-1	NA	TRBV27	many	CASSPMTASYNEQFF	TGTGCCAGCAGTCCGATGACAGCCTCCTACAATGAGCAGTTCTTC
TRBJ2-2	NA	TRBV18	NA	CASSRRQAVNTGELFF	TGTGCCAGCTCACGACGACAGGCCGTCAACACCGGGGAGCTGTTTTTT
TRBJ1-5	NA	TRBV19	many	CATNPDRLGQPQHF	TGTGCGACTAACCCGGACAGACTGGGTCAGCCCCAGCATTTT
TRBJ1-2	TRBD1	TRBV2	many	CASSVQAGGSYGYTF	TGTGCCAGCAGTGTTCAGGCAGGGGGATCCTATGGCTACACCTTC
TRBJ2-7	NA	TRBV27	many	CATGLGLRYEQYF	TGTGCCACCGGGCTCGGCCTTAGGTACGAGCAGTACTTC
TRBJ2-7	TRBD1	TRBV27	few	CASRAGTGGPYEQYF	TGTGCCAGCAGAGCCGGGACAGGGGGCCCCTACGAGCAGTACTTC
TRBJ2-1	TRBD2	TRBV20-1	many	CSCTSGTYNEQFF	TGCAGTTGTACTAGCGGGACCTACAATGAGCAGTTCTTC
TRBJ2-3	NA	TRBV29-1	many	CSVAVGPWGTDTQYF	TGCAGCGTTGCAGTTGGGCCCTGGGGTACAGATACGCAGTATTTT
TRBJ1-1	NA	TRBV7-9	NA	CASSLKTGNTEAFF	TGTGCCAGCAGCCTCAAGACAGGGAACACTGAAGCTTTCTTT
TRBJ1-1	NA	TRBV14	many	CASNPHGMNTEAFF	TGTGCCAGCAACCCACACGGAATGAACACTGAAGCTTTCTTT
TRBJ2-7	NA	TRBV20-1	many	CSVASGREQYF	TGCAGTGTCGCGTCAGGGAGGGAGCAGTACTTC
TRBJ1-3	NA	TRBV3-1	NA	CASSLLSRGGGNTIYF	TGTGCCAGCAGCCTACTCTCGAGGGGTGGTGGAAACACCATATATTTT
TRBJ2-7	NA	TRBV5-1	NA	CASSFYFTGQPYEQYF	TGCGCCAGCAGCTTTTACTTCACCGGACAGCCCTACGAGCAGTACTTC
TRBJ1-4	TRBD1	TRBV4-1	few	CASSFRGQGPATNEKLFF	TGCGCCAGCAGCTTCAGGGGGCAGGGTCCCGCAACTAATGAAAAACTGTTTTTT
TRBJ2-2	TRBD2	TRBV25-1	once	CASRVAGVAGELFF	TGTGCCAGCAGGGTAGCGGGAGTGGCCGGGGAGCTGTTTTTT